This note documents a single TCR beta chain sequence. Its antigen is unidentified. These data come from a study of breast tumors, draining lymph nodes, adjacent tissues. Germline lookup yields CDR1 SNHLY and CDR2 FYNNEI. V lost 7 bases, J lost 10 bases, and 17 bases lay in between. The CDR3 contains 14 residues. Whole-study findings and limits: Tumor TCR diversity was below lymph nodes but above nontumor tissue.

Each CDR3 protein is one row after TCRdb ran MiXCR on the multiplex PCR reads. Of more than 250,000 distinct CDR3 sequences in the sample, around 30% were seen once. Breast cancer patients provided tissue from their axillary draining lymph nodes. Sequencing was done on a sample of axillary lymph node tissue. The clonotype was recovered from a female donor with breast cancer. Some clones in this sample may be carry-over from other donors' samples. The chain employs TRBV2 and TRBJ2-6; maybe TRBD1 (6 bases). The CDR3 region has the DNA TGTGCCAGCACCCCGACAGGACTGGCTAACGTCCTGACTTTC. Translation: CASTPTGLANVLTF.